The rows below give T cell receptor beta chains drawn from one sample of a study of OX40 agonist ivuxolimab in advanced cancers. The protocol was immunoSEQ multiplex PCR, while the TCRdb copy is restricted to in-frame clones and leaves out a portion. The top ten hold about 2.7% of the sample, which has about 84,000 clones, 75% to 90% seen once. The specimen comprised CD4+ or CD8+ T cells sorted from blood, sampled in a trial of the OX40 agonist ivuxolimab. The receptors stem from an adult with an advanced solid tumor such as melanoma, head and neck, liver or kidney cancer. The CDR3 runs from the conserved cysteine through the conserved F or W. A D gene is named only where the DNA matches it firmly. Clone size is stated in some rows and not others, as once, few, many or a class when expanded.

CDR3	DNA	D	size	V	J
CASRPDGPNQPQHF	TGTGCCAGCAGACCGGACGGTCCCAATCAGCCCCAGCATTTT	NA	NA	TRBV10-3	TRBJ1-5
CASRPGPGGNQPQHF	TGTGCCAGCAGACCCGGACCAGGGGGCAATCAGCCCCAGCATTTT	NA	NA	TRBV6-1	TRBJ1-5
CASSLPTTDTQYF	TGTGCCAGCAGCCTCCCAACCACAGATACGCAGTATTTT	NA	NA	TRBV5-4	TRBJ2-3
CATSRVRRDEDTQYF	TGTGCCACCAGCAGGGTCCGCAGGGATGAAGATACGCAGTATTTT	NA	NA	TRBV15	TRBJ2-3
CASSPNRQEYNSPLHF	TGTGCCAGCTCACCAAACAGACAAGAATATAATTCACCCCTCCACTTT	NA	NA	TRBV18	TRBJ1-6
CAISDVELGYEQYF	TGTGCCATCAGTGACGTTGAGTTGGGGTACGAGCAGTACTTC	NA	NA	TRBV10-3	TRBJ2-7
CASSPLLAPGELFF	TGTGCCAGCAGTCCTCTTCTGGCACCCGGGGAGCTGTTTTTT	NA	NA	TRBV28	TRBJ2-2
CASSGGLAETQYF	TGTGCCAGCAGTGGGGGACTAGCGGAGACCCAGTACTTC	TRBD2	NA	TRBV6-5	TRBJ2-5
CAIRDMSNQPQHF	TGTGCCATCAGGGACATGAGCAATCAGCCCCAGCATTTT	NA	NA	TRBV10-3	TRBJ1-5
CASSFGGAQDFAYEQYF	TGTGCCAGCAGCTTCGGGGGTGCACAAGACTTTGCCTACGAGCAGTACTTC	NA	NA	TRBV5-4	TRBJ2-7
CASRQGPSETQYF	TGTGCCAGCAGACAGGGCCCTTCGGAGACCCAGTACTTC	NA	once	TRBV27	TRBJ2-5
CASSPRTGVEATIYF	TGTGCCAGCTCACCCCGGACAGGGGTGGAGGCCACCATATATTTT	TRBD1	NA	TRBV18	TRBJ1-3
CASSQDKGAWYEQYF	TGTGCCAGCAGCCAAGATAAGGGGGCCTGGTACGAGCAGTACTTC	TRBD1	NA	TRBV4-2	TRBJ2-7
CASSSRTRNEQFF	TGTGCCAGCAGCTCCCGGACCAGGAATGAGCAGTTCTTC	NA	once	TRBV7-2	TRBJ2-1
CASSYTRDSWETQYF	TGTGCCAGCAGCTATACCAGGGACAGTTGGGAGACCCAGTACTTC	TRBD1	NA	TRBV11-2	TRBJ2-5
CASSYRGLNNEKLFF	TGTGCCAGCAGCTACAGGGGGCTTAATAATGAAAAACTGTTTTTT	TRBD1	NA	TRBV13	TRBJ1-4
CASSVTGGAQPQHF	TGTGCCAGTAGTGTAACAGGGGGCGCTCAGCCCCAGCATTTT	TRBD1	NA	TRBV19	TRBJ1-5
CASSTGVDGSPLHF	TGTGCCAGCAGCACCGGAGTTGACGGTTCACCCCTCCACTTT	NA	medium-sized	TRBV7-3	TRBJ1-6
CASSPLTGGGTEAFF	TGTGCCAGCAGCCCACTGACAGGGGGTGGAACTGAAGCTTTCTTT	TRBD1	NA	TRBV5-5	TRBJ1-1
CSVDIIGTDTQYF	TGCAGCGTTGACATAATCGGGACAGATACGCAGTATTTT	NA	once	TRBV29-1	TRBJ2-3
CTSSPLPGNQPQHF	TGTACCAGCTCACCCTTACCAGGGAATCAGCCCCAGCATTTT	NA	once	TRBV18	TRBJ1-5
CASSSGTFVTEAFF	TGTGCCAGCAGTTCCGGGACATTTGTGACTGAAGCTTTCTTT	NA	NA	TRBV28	TRBJ1-1
CAWRVGGEKLFF	TGTGCCTGGAGAGTCGGGGGGGAAAAACTGTTTTTT	NA	NA	TRBV30	TRBJ1-4